The 15 T cell receptor delta chains below come from one sample, sequenced in a study of DNA immune sequencing with unique molecular identifiers. A 32-plex genomic DNA assay used primers for all 8 TRDV and 4 TRDJ genes. In approximately 3 barcoding PCR cycles, molecules received a 12-nucleotide UMI, then adapter PCR followed. TCRdb re-identified clones in the multiplex PCR reads via CATT. The sample has approximately 270 delta-chain clones, more than 12% seen once. The sequenced sample was buffy coat blood. The origin of the receptors is a human donor in good health.

This clone rates as large (0.1 to 1%). The gene calls are TRDV2 and TRDJ1; 10 bases are shared with TRDD3. Germline values: CDR1 GEAIGNYY, CDR2 EKD. The CDR3 loop spans 18 amino acids. V lost 0 bases, J lost 2 bases, and 11 bases stayed unmatched. The DNA for the CDR3 is TGTGCCTGTGACACCGTGGGGGGGATACGCAGTGATACCGATAAACTCATCTTT. Its translation is CACDTVGGIRSDTDKLIF.

By share of the sample, this clone is large. This sequence joins TRDV2 and TRDJ3; 13 bases map to TRDD3. The germline CDR1 and CDR2 sequences are GEAIGNYY and EKD. The CDR3 sequence is 20 residues long. The J segment lost 2 bases and the V segment lost 0 bases, leaving 6 bases of the junction unmatched. The CDR3 DNA is TGTGCCTGTGACACCGTACTGGGGGATACGCAAACCTGGGACACCCGACAGATGTTTTTC. Translating it yields CACDTVLGDTQTWDTRQMFF.

V and J are TRDV2 and TRDJ1; D may be TRDD3 (5 bases). V shed 3 bases and J shed 0 bases, with 16 bases lying between them. The CDR3 spans 16 residues. The germline V gene encodes CDR1 GEAIGNYY and CDR2 EKD. The DNA for the CDR3 is TGTGCCTGTGACCCGGTACCCCCGGGGAACACCGATAAACTCATCTTT. Encoded protein: CACDPVPPGNTDKLIF.

No V segment was called; the J segment is TRDJ1; TRDD3 reflects the table's D call only, with no check against the DNA. This CDR3 has 19 residues. The CDR3 loop is CACDTLLGDTRIYTDKLIF. The CDR3 DNA sequence: TGTGCCTGTGACACATTACTGGGGGATACGCGGATCTACACCGATAAACTCATCTTT.

On this clone: A much larger clone sits a single nucleotide away, making a read error possible. This chain joins TRDV1 and TRDJ1; 9 bases fit TRDD3. Because TCRdb records no J gene, it was assigned here through a match of the DNA to germline. J gave up 5 bases and V 4 bases, and 32 bases lay outside the gene matches. From germline, CDR1 is TSWWSYY and CDR2 QGS. This CDR3 has 23 residues. The CDR3 coding sequence is TGTGCTCTTGGGGCACCGGGATGGGTTTCAAGGCTCCCTGAGTACTGGGGGACAGATAAACTCATCTTT. It translates to CALGAPGWVSRLPEYWGTDKLIF.

This clone was seen more than once but under ten times. This sequence is one base from a far larger clone and is likely a read error. The sample carries other DNA sequences with the same CDR3. The chain links TRDV2 to TRDJ1, with 8 bases aligning to TRDD3. CDR3 length equals 16 residues. Germline CDR1 is GEAIGNYY and CDR2 is EKD. The CDR3 region has the DNA TGTGCCTGTGACACCCTGGGGGAAACGTACACCGATAAACTTATCTTT. It specifies CACDTLGETYTDKLIF.

In its sample, this clone ranks as large. V usage is TRDV2 and J usage is TRDJ3, with TRDD3 matching over 9 bases. The CDR3 is 20 residues long. The junction had 11 bases not matched to a gene; V was cut back by 3 bases and J by 0 bases. Germline V gene sequence: CDR1 GEAIGNYY, CDR2 EKD. CDR3 amino acids: CACDSVLGELSSWDTRQMFF. CDR3 sequence (DNA): TGTGCCTGTGACTCCGTACTGGGGGAGTTGAGCTCCTGGGACACCCGACAGATGTTTTTC.

This chain connects TRDV2 to TRDJ1, with 9 bases fitting TRDD3. Looked up from germline, CDR1 is GEAIGNYY and CDR2 is EKD. The CDR3 has 18 residues. J was trimmed by 0 bases and V by 4 bases; bases with no gene match: 14. The CDR3 sequence is CACDVLGDLIENTDKLIF. CDR3 bases: TGTGCCTGTGATGTGCTGGGGGATTTAATTGAGAACACCGATAAACTCATCTTT.

A few counts support this clone. J gene TRDJ1 was identified, but the V gene was not called. There are 15 residues in the CDR3. In DNA, the CDR3 is TGTGCTCTTGGGGGTCCAGACACCCACACCGATAAACTCATCTTT. It is translated as CALGGPDTHTDKLIF.

Remarks on this clone: A read error is likely here: a far larger clone is one base away. The same CDR3 arises from other DNA sequences in this sample as well. The J gene is TRDJ3, the V gene TRDV2; 8 bases fit TRDD3. The CDR3 runs 21 residues. Germline V gene data show CDR1 as GEAIGNYY and CDR2 as EKD. The CDR3 sequence: CACDTPGTGGASSWDTRQMFF. The CDR3 nucleotides are TGTGCCTGCGACACCCCTGGTACTGGGGGGGCGAGCTCCTGGGACACCCGACAGATGTTTTTC.

In this sample, this clone is hyperexpanded (1% or more). The gene calls are TRDV1 and TRDJ1; 13 bases map to TRDD3. This CDR3 contains 26 residues. CDR1 TSWWSYY and CDR2 QGS come from the germline V gene. The V segment lost 2 bases and the J segment 4 bases; nucleotides outside the gene matches: 34. The DNA of the CDR3 is TGTGCTCTTGGGGAATCGGCCCCCTACCACCCCCCTCACTGGGGGATACGCGGCATACCTCTCGATAAACTCATCTTT. This encodes CALGESAPYHPPHWGIRGIPLDKLIF.

In its sample, this clone ranks as large. The CDR3 is CACDSISSTGGKTDKLIF. CDR3 nucleotides: TGTGCCTGTGACTCCATCTCGAGTACTGGGGGAAAGACCGATAAACTCATCTTT. The rearrangement joins TRDV2 to TRDJ1, with 9 bases fitting TRDD3. CDR3 length: 18 residues. V lost 3 bases and J lost 2; bases outside the gene matches: 15. Germline V gene lookup returns CDR1 GEAIGNYY and CDR2 EKD.

By frequency in the sample, this clone is large. It is unclear where the CDR3 begins or ends on the DNA, so no DNA is shown, and the CDR3 is as TCRdb lists it. The V gene reported is TRAV29/DV5; the J gene is uncalled; the table assigns TRDD3, which was not confirmed against the DNA. The CDR3 is 27 amino acids long, termini counted. Germline lookup yields CDR1 NSMFDY and CDR2 ISSIKDK. The CDR3: CSVLLCRPRGYLICWGIRSFYTDKLIF.

By its share, this clone is large. The chain joins TRDV2 to TRDJ1; 12 bases match TRDD3. Germline V CDR1 and CDR2: GEAIGNYY, EKD. With V trimmed by 2 bases and J by 4 bases, 10 bases remained unmatched. The CDR3 runs 17 residues. Here the CDR3 reads CACDKVSSGGYDDKLIF. The CDR3 DNA reads as TGTGCCTGTGACAAGGTATCCTCTGGGGGATACGACGATAAACTCATCTTT.

About this clone itself: A far larger clone is just one base off, so this is likely a read error. No call exists for the J gene, whereas the V gene is TRDV1; the tabulated D call, TRDD3, remains unverified against the DNA. The CDR3 totals 21 residues. In germline, CDR1 is TSWWSYY, CDR2 QGS. The CDR3 spells CALGEARRSFLKYWGGRPPIF. The CDR3, as DNA: TGTGCTCTTGGGGAGGCGAGGCGTTCTTTCCTAAAGTACTGGGGAGGCAGACCCCCGATCTTT.